The T cell receptor (beta chain) under discussion was sequenced for a study of Graves' ophthalmopathy and Graves' hyperthyroidism. Investigators amplified TCR beta CDR3 regions from RNA transcripts. HTBI primers were used in a first-round RT-PCR, which preceded a second-round multiplex PCR. TCRdb reprocessed the multiplex PCR reads with MiXCR, giving one entry per CDR3 protein. The sample has about 1.1 million distinct CDR3 sequences; about two fifths are singletons. Material for sequencing was peripheral blood or thyroid tissue (not recorded which). The origin of this receptor is an adult man with Graves' hyperthyroidism.

In DNA, the CDR3 is TGCAGCGGTCGGGACAGGGGAGCCAACGTCCTGACTTTC. Protein: CSGRDRGANVLTF. The rearrangement uses TRBV29-1 and TRBJ2-6, with 10 bases fitting TRBD1. The J segment lost 7 bases and the V segment lost 7 bases, leaving 4 bases of the junction unmatched. The V gene's germline CDR1 is SQVTM and CDR2 ANQGSEA. This CDR3 spans 13 amino acids.